This T cell receptor beta chain emerged from a study of cytomegalovirus exposure and HLA in healthy donors. Deletions cut 5 bases from V and 0 bases from J, with 5 bases between. There are 13 residues in the CDR3. Germline lookup yields CDR1 SEHNR and CDR2 FQNEAQ (reference sequence). The PCR employed 60 Vbeta primers together with 13 Jbeta primers. Some clones are missing from TCRdb's copy, which holds only in-frame ones; the method was immunoSEQ multiplex PCR. Of roughly 190,000 clones listed, over 70% were seen once; the top ten hold 3.8%. The clonotype originates from a man aged 50 to 59 in good health and CMV-seronegative. Sequenced input: PBMCs. V is TRBV7-9 and J is TRBJ1-3; D gene uncertain. The CDR3 DNA sequence: TGTGCCAGCAGCGAGAACTCTGGAAACACCATATATTTT. Protein product: CASSENSGNTIYF.